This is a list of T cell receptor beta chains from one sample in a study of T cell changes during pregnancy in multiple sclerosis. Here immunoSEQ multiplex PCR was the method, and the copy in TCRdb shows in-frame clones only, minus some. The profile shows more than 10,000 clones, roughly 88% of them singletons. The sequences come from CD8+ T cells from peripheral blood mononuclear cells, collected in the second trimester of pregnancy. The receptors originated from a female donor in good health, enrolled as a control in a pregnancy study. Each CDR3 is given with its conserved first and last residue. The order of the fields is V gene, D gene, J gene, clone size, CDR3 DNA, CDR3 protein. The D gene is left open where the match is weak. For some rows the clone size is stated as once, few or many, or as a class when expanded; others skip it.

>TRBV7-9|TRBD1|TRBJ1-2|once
TGTGCCAGCAGCTTAGAAGGGCAGGGGGCTTGGGGCTACACCTTC
CASSLEGQGAWGYTF
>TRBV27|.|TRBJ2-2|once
TGTGCCAGCAGCCCTTCACCGGCCTCGGGCACCGGGGAGCTGTTTTTT
CASSPSPASGTGELFF
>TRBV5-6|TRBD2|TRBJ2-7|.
TGTGCCAGCACCGAATCTAGTCCCTGGCGGGAGGTCGACTACGAGCAGTACTTC
CASTESSPWREVDYEQYF
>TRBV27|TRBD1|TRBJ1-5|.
TGTGCCAGCAGAATAGGGACAGGTAGCAATCAGCCCCAGCATTTT
CASRIGTGSNQPQHF
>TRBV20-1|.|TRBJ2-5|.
TGCAGTGCACAGACAGAGACCCAGTACTTC
CSAQTETQYF
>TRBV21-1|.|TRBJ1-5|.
TGTGCCAGCAGCTGTTCTCCGGGACAGGGGACAGATAGCAATCAGCCCCAGCATTTT
CASSCSPGQGTDSNQPQHF
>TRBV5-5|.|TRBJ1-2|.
TGTGCCAGCAGCATACAGGGTTTGATGTATGGCTACACCTTC
CASSIQGLMYGYTF
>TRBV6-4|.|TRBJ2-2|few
TGTGCCAGCAGTGACAGGGCTAGCAGCGGGGAGCTGTTTTTT
CASSDRASSGELFF
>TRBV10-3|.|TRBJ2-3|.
TGTGCCATTCAGGCCGGCGAACAGGACACAGATACGCAGTATTTT
CAIQAGEQDTDTQYF
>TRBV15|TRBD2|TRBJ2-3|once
TGTGCCACCAGCAGAGTTTTTGGCGGGGGGGCGGGTCCCGATACGCAGTATTTT
CATSRVFGGGAGPDTQYF
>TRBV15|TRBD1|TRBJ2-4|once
TGTGCCACCGGGACAGGGGGTATCTCTCAGTACTTC
CATGTGGISQYF
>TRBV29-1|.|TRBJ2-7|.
TGCAGCGTTGAAGCCCCCGGGGGGCATCTCTACGAGCAGTACTTC
CSVEAPGGHLYEQYF
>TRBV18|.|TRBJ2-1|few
TGTGCCAGCTCACCAGGGAGCGTCCTCGGAGGACCCTACAATGAGCAGTTCTTC
CASSPGSVLGGPYNEQFF
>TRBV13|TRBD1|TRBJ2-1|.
TGTGCCAGCAGCTCCTTAACCGGGACAGGGGGACGTGAGCAGTTCTTC
CASSSLTGTGGREQFF
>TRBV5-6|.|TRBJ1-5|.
TGTGCCAGCAGCTTGACAGAAAGCAATCAGCCCCAGCATTTT
CASSLTESNQPQHF
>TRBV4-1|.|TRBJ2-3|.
TGCGCCAGCAGCCAAGTAGGCAGGGAAGGGTGGAGTACGCAGTATTTT
CASSQVGREGWSTQYF
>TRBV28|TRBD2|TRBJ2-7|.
TGTGCCAGCAGTTTCGTACTAGCGGGATCCGAGCAGTACTTC
CASSFVLAGSEQYF
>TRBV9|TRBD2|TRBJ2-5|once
TGTGCCAGCAGCGGGACCCCCGGGACTAGGTCAGAGACCCAGTACTTC
CASSGTPGTRSETQYF
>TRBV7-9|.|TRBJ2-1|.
TGTGCCAGCAGCTGGGAAAGGGGTGAATTCAATGAGCAGTTCTTC
CASSWERGEFNEQFF
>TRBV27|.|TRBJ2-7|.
TGTGCCAGCAGTTTAGGGCCAGGGTACGAGCAGTACTTC
CASSLGPGYEQYF
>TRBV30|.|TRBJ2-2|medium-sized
TGTGCCTGGAGTGTACCCACAGGGCACACCGGGGAGCTGTTTTTT
CAWSVPTGHTGELFF
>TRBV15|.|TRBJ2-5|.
TGTGCCACCAGCATCTCGTCAGTTATGGAGACCCAGTACTTC
CATSISSVMETQYF
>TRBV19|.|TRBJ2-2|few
TGTGCCAGTAGTATGCCCCGGACTGGAGTGGACGGGGAGCTGTTTTTT
CASSMPRTGVDGELFF
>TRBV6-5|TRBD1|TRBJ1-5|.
TGTGCCAGCAGTAGGGACAGGGGCAATCAGCCCCAGCATTTT
CASSRDRGNQPQHF
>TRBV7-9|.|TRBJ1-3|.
TGTGCCAGCAGCAGGGGTAGCCTGAGTCGATACACCATATATTTT
CASSRGSLSRYTIYF
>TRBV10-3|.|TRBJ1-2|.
TGTGCCATCAGTGAGTCGAACGCAGTAGTGTTGGAGAATGGCTACACCTTC
CAISESNAVVLENGYTF
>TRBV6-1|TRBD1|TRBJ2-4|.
TGTGCCAGCAAATTACAGGGGATCAAAAACATTCAGTACTTC
CASKLQGIKNIQYF
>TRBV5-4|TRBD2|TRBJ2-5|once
TGTGCCAGCAGCCGCGGGGGGCCGAAAGAGACCCAGTACTTC
CASSRGGPKETQYF
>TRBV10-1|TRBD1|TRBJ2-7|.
TGCGCCAGCAGTATCCAGGGGGCACCCTACGAGCAGTACTTC
CASSIQGAPYEQYF
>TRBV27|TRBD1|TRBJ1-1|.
TGTGCCAGCAGTTTCGCCGGGACAGGGGGCGCGGCAAATCCTGAAGCTTTCTTT
CASSFAGTGGAANPEAFF
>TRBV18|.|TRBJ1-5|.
TGTGCCAGCTCACCACGGAGGACCCGGCATCAGCCCCAGCATTTT
CASSPRRTRHQPQHF
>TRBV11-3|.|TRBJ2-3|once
TGTGCCAGCAGCTCTTCCGGGGGCGGGGGCGAAGGGACAGATACGCAGTATTTT
CASSSSGGGGEGTDTQYF
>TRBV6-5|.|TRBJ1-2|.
TGTGCCAGCAGTCATCTGGACTCTAACTATGGCTACACCTTC
CASSHLDSNYGYTF
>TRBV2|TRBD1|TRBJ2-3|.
TGTGCCAGCAGTTTCGGTGGGACAGGGTCAGATACGCAGTATTTT
CASSFGGTGSDTQYF
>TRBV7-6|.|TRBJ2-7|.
TGTGCCAGCAGCCTCGATCAGGGTTCTCTCTCCTACGAGCAGTACTTC
CASSLDQGSLSYEQYF
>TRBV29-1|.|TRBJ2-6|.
TGCAGCGTTGTCGGGGAGCCCAACTCTGGGGCCAACGTCCTGACTTTC
CSVVGEPNSGANVLTF